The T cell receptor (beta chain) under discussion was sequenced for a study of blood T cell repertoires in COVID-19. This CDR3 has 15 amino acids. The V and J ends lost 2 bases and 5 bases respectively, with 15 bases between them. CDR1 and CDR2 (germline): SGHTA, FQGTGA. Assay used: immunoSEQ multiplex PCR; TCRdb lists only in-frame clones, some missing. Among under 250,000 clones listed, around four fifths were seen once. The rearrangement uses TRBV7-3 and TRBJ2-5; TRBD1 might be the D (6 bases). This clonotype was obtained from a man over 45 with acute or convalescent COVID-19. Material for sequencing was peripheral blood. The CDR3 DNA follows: TGTGCCAGCAGCTTATTTCCAGGGGCCTGGGAGACCCAGTACTTC. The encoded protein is CASSLFPGAWETQYF.